This T cell receptor (beta chain) was captured by sequencing in a study of CD8+CD57+ T cells in acquired aplastic anemia. It was genomic DNA that served as the template for profiling TCR beta VDJ and CDR3. Via MiXCR, TCRdb re-called the reads, giving one row per CDR3 protein. The repertoire holds 150,000 to 200,000 distinct CDR3 sequences, with 35% to 55% as singletons. Trimming left V 6 bases short and J 0 bases short, with 10 bases between. The germline gives CDR1 SGHTA, CDR2 FQGNSA. This CDR3 is 14 amino acids long. The origin of this receptor is a human donor in good health. The sample consisted of sorted CD4+, CD8+, or CD8+CD57+ T cells (not recorded which) from PBMCs. This chain joins TRBV7-2 and TRBJ2-3, with D maybe TRBD1 (5 bases). CDR3 sequence (DNA): TGTGCCAGCAGGACGGACACTAGCACAGATACGCAGTATTTT. This codes for CASRTDTSTDTQYF.